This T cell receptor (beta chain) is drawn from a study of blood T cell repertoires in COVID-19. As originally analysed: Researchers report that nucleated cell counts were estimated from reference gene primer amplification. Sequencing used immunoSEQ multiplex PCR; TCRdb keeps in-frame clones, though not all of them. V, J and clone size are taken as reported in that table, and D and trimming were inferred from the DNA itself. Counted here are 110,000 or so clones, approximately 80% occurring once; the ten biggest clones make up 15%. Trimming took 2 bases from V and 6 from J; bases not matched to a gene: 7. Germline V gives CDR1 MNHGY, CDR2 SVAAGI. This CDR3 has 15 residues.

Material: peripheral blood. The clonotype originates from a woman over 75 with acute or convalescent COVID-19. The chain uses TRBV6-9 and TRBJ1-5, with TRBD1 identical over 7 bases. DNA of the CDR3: TGTGCCAGCAGTTATGTGTCAGGGGGGAGTCAGCCCCAGCATTTT. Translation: CASSYVSGGSQPQHF.